The following is a TCR beta chain sequence with its context. Within the sample, other DNA sequences also encode this same CDR3. The V end was cut by 0 bases, the J end by 1 base, with 8 bases between. The germline V gene encodes CDR1 SGHRS and CDR2 YFSETQ. The CDR3 length is 15 residues. This sample stems from a study of blood T cell repertoires in COVID-19. The repertoire was sequenced with immunoSEQ multiplex PCR; TCRdb's copy has only in-frame clones and lacks some. The sample lists about 160,000 clones, just over 90% occurring once. The sequence was collected from a man aged 18 to 29 with acute or convalescent COVID-19. The V call is TRBV5-1, the J call TRBJ1-5; possible D gene TRBD1, 5 bases. Sequencing was carried out using peripheral blood. The CDR3 here is CASSLAGGSNQPQHF. Here the CDR3 DNA reads TGCGCCAGCAGCTTGGCCGGGGGGAGCAATCAGCCCCAGCATTTT.